Following are 14 T cell receptor beta chains from one sample sequenced in a study of blood T cell repertoires in COVID-19. Profiling relied on immunoSEQ multiplex PCR, and the TCRdb table lists in-frame clones only, not all of them. The data show about 140,000 clones, 87% seen once. The specimen was peripheral blood. The receptor set was obtained from a man in his fifties with active COVID-19.

The V and J genes are TRBV11-2 and TRBJ2-7, with TRBD1 as a possible D gene (6 bases). Germline assignment: CDR1 SGHAT and CDR2 FQNNGV. V lost 0 bases to trimming and J lost 2 bases, with 8 bases between them. The CDR3 totals 14 residues. The CDR3 is CASSLEQGPYEQYF. The CDR3 nucleotides read TGTGCCAGCAGCTTAGAGCAGGGGCCCTACGAGCAGTACTTC.

The V gene is TRBV7-2, the J gene TRBJ2-7, with D perhaps matching TRBD1 (6 bases). Germline-derived CDR1 and CDR2 are SGHTA and FQGNSA. The V and J ends lost 2 bases and 6 bases respectively, with 11 bases between them. The CDR3 loop spans 13 amino acids. The CDR3 sequence: CASSLPGAREQYF. CDR3 bases: TGTGCCAGCAGCTTACCAGGGGCCCGCGAGCAGTACTTC.

This chain joins TRBV15 and TRBJ1-2; tentatively, D is TRBD1 (5 bases). The length of the CDR3 is 12 residues. Germline V gene sequence: CDR1 LNHNV, CDR2 YYDKDF (reference sequence). Trimming left V 6 bases short and J 7 bases short, with 12 bases between. The CDR3 is CATSPDIGGYTF. DNA for the CDR3: TGTGCCACCAGTCCGGACATTGGTGGCTACACCTTC. The whole variable domain, filled in from reference TRBV15 and TRBJ1-2, reads DAMVIQNPRYQVTQFGKPVTLSCSQTLNHNVMYWYQQKSSQAPKLLFHYYDKDFNNEADTPDNFQSRRPNTSFCFLDIRSPGLGDTAMYLCATSPDIGGYTFGSGTRLTVV.

Concerning this clone itself: The same CDR3 can be traced to other DNA sequences in this sample. This chain joins TRBV19 and TRBJ2-1, with TRBD1 identical over 10 bases. The CDR3 runs to 16 residues. V shed 5 bases, J shed 0 bases, and the junction held 4 bases outside the gene matches. Germline V gives CDR1 LNHDA, CDR2 SQIVND (reference sequence). This CDR3 reads CASSSRTGGSYNEQFF. CDR3 nucleotides: TGTGCCAGTAGTTCCCGGACAGGGGGCTCCTACAATGAGCAGTTCTTC.

The sample holds a few counts of this clone. This chain joins TRBV5-1 and TRBJ2-7; D is perhaps TRBD2 (5 bases). The CDR3 is 15 amino acids. Trimming removed 4 bases from V and 6 bases from J, with 20 bases in between. Germline CDR1 is SGHRS and CDR2 is YFSETQ. The CDR3 reads CASSLAPSPPLEQYF. CDR3 sequence (DNA): TGCGCCAGCAGCCTGGCGCCTAGCCCCCCGCTCGAGCAGTACTTC.

The genes are TRBV5-4 and TRBJ2-7, with D perhaps TRBD1 (6 bases). Deletions cut 4 bases from V and 11 bases from J, with 13 bases between. Germline V lookup: CDR1 SGHNT, CDR2 YYREEE (reference sequence). The CDR3 length is 11 residues. The CDR3 DNA sequence: TGTGCCAGCAGCCCGGGACAAGTGGAGTACTTC. Translation: CASSPGQVEYF.

The chain carries TRBV14 and TRBJ2-3, with D perhaps TRBD2 (6 bases). The CDR3 spans 13 residues. The germline gives CDR1 SGHDN, CDR2 FVKESK. Trimming took off 4 bases at V and 5 bases at J, with 10 bases between the two ends. CDR3 bases: TGTGCCAGCAGCCGCGGGACCGGAGATACGCAGTATTTT. This codes for CASSRGTGDTQYF. Supplemented by reference TRBV14 and TRBJ2-3, the full variable domain reads EAGVTQFPSHSVIEKGQTVTLRCDPISGHDNLYWYRRVMGKEIKFLLHFVKESKQDESGMPNNRFLAERTGGTYSTLKVQPAELEDSGVYFCASSRGTGDTQYFGPGTRLTVL.

This clone was counted a single time. The chain joins TRBV3-1 (or the pseudogene TRBV3-2) to TRBJ1-5; D gene unclear. The germline V gene encodes CDR1 LGHDT and CDR2 YNNKEL (reference sequence). V lost 1 base and J 5 bases, leaving 9 bases between the germline ends. The CDR3 contains 14 residues. Here the CDR3 reads CASSQANSDQPQHF. CDR3 DNA sequence: TGTGCCAGCAGCCAAGCAAACTCGGATCAGCCCCAGCATTTT.

The CDR3 DNA follows: TGTGCCAGCAGCCAAGGTAGCCAGGAGGACTACGAGCAGTACTTC. It is translated as CASSQGSQEDYEQYF. The rearrangement links TRBV4-2 to TRBJ2-7; a possible D gene is TRBD2 (5 bases). The CDR3 spans 15 residues. Germline CDR1 reads LGHNA; CDR2 reads YNFKEQ. V lost 1 base to trimming and J lost 3 bases, with 13 bases between them.

The chain combines TRBV19 with TRBJ2-5; TRBD2 matches at 10 bases. The germline gives CDR1 LNHDA, CDR2 SQIVND (reference sequence). V dropped 4 bases and J dropped 4; count of bases not matched to a gene: 6. There are 15 residues in the CDR3. CDR3 nucleotide sequence: TGTGCCAGTAGTAGGCCTAGCGGGGGAATAGAGACCCAGTACTTC. Translated: CASSRPSGGIETQYF.

As concerns this clone: The same CDR3 also results from other DNA sequences found in this sample. The chain links TRBV27 to TRBJ1-5; no clear D gene. The CDR3 is 14 residues long. Trimming pared 4 bases from V and 0 bases from J, leaving 7 bases between. From germline, CDR1 is MNHEY and CDR2 SMNVEV (reference sequence). The CDR3 protein is CASSSRDSNQPQHF. The CDR3 DNA is TGTGCCAGCAGTTCTAGAGATAGCAATCAGCCCCAGCATTTT.

This clone showed up just once. CDR3 residues: CASTHGGQAFF. The CDR3 DNA reads as TGTGCCAGCACCCACGGGGGTCAAGCTTTCTTT. The chain combines TRBV6-5 with TRBJ1-1, with D maybe TRBD1 (5 bases). The germline V gene has CDR1 MNHEY and CDR2 SVGAGI. The CDR3 contains 11 residues. V shed 7 bases and J shed 9 bases, with 12 bases lying between them.

This clone was seen only once. CDR3 coding DNA: TGCGCCAGCAGCGGAAAAGGACAGGTTATTCAAGAGACCCAGTACTTC. As protein: CASSGKGQVIQETQYF. This chain uses TRBV4-1 with TRBJ2-5; TRBD1 matches at 7 bases. CDR1 is MGHRA, CDR2 YSYEKL, per germline. J gave up 2 bases and V 5 bases, and 11 bases lay outside the gene matches. The CDR3 is 16 amino acids.

The chain's CDR3 is CASSPRGRTAHEQYF. CDR3 DNA: TGTGCCAGCAGCCCCAGGGGGCGTACAGCTCACGAGCAGTACTTC. V usage is TRBV3-1 (or the pseudogene TRBV3-2) and J usage is TRBJ2-7, with 8 positions matching TRBD1. V shed 4 bases, J shed 5 bases, and the junction held 10 bases outside the gene matches. CDR1 LGHDT and CDR2 YNNKEL come from the germline V gene (reference sequence). The CDR3 has 15 residues.